These T cell receptor beta chains were read from a single sample in a study of T cells in Graves' hyperthyroidism and ophthalmopathy. A single record per CDR3 protein comes from TCRdb applying MiXCR to the multiplex PCR reads. The table records nearly 600,000 distinct CDR3 sequences, approximately 15% of them present only once. The sample comprised blood. These receptors all stem from a woman in her twenties or thirties with Graves' hyperthyroidism that later progressed to Graves' ophthalmopathy. The CDR3 runs from the conserved cysteine through the conserved F or W. Fields, in order: D gene, V gene, J gene, CDR3 length, clone size, CDR3 DNA, CDR3 protein. The D gene is left open where the match is weak. Size values are once, few and many counts, or a class for expanded clones, and some rows have none.

.	TRBV14	TRBJ2-2	14	.	TGTGCCAGCAGCCAAGATACGCAGCGCGGGGAGCTGTTTTTT	CASSQDTQRGELFF
TRBD1	TRBV2	TRBJ1-1	14	many	TGTGCCAGCAGTCTGATGACAGGGGGCACTGAAGCTTTCTTT	CASSLMTGGTEAFF
.	TRBV28	TRBJ2-6	14	.	TGTGCCAGCAGTTTATCCCCCGGGGCCAACGTCCTGACTTTC	CASSLSPGANVLTF
.	TRBV2	TRBJ1-5	15	many	TGTGCCAGCAGTGGAAAGAAGTATAGCAATCAGCCCCAGCATTTT	CASSGKKYSNQPQHF
.	TRBV19	TRBJ1-6	13	few	TGTGCCAGTAGTATAGGGGGGAATTCACCCCTCCACTTT	CASSIGGNSPLHF
TRBD2	TRBV20-1	TRBJ2-1	13	few	TGCAGTGCTAGGGCTAGCGGCAACAATGAGCAGTTCTTC	CSARASGNNEQFF
.	TRBV5-5	TRBJ1-1	15	many	TGTGCCAGCAGCTTGGATCGACAGCCGAACACTGAAGCTTTCTTT	CASSLDRQPNTEAFF
.	TRBV15	TRBJ1-5	14	many	TGTGCCACCAGCAACCGGGGCTACAATCAGCCCCAGCATTTT	CATSNRGYNQPQHF
.	TRBV12-5	TRBJ2-2	15	.	TGTGCTAGTGGTTTAAACCAGGGGTACACCGGGGAGCTGTTTTTT	CASGLNQGYTGELFF
.	TRBV18	TRBJ1-1	14	many	TGTGCCAGCTCACAGGGGTCGGGGAACACTGAAGCTTTCTTT	CASSQGSGNTEAFF
.	TRBV19	TRBJ1-1	14	many	TGTGCCAGTAGTATATTACAGAGGGGGGCTGAAGCTTTCTTT	CASSILQRGAEAFF
.	TRBV13	TRBJ2-1	17	.	TGTGCCAGCAGCTTACCCTTTGGGGACGGCCAGTACAATGAGCAGTTCTTC	CASSLPFGDGQYNEQFF
.	TRBV11-3	TRBJ2-3	13	many	TGTGCCAGCAGCTTAGACGCGTTAGACACGCAGTATTTT	CASSLDALDTQYF
TRBD1	TRBV29-1	TRBJ1-2	12	many	TGCAGCGTTGGACAGGGTCTCTATGGCTACACCTTC	CSVGQGLYGYTF
.	TRBV7-2	TRBJ2-5	13	few	TGTGCCAGCAGCCCTCAGGGCTCGGGGACCCAGTACTTC	CASSPQGSGTQYF
.	TRBV30	TRBJ2-3	15	many	TGTGCCTGGAGCAAAAACAGAGGTCCTAGGGATACGCAGTATTTT	CAWSKNRGPRDTQYF
.	TRBV12-3/TRBV12-4	TRBJ2-2	15	many	TGTGCCAGCAGTCCTACCCCGGACTGGTCCGGGGAGCTGTTTTTT	CASSPTPDWSGELFF
TRBD2	TRBV19	TRBJ2-5	17	.	TGTGCCAGTAGTACCATGGGGCGGGAGGCCCTCCAAGAGACCCAGTACTTC	CASSTMGREALQETQYF
TRBD2	TRBV20-1	TRBJ2-3	15	many	TGCAGTGCTCTCACTAGCGGGATTCAGGGAGATACGCAGTATTTT	CSALTSGIQGDTQYF
.	TRBV6-5	TRBJ1-5	15	.	TGTGCCAGCAGTTACTCCGATCCTACCAATCAGCCCCAGCATTTT	CASSYSDPTNQPQHF
TRBD2	TRBV7-3	TRBJ2-7	14	.	TGTACCAGCAGCTTAGATAGCGGGTCCTACGAGCAGTACTTC	CTSSLDSGSYEQYF
TRBD1	TRBV12-3/TRBV12-4	TRBJ1-5	14	few	TGTGCCAGCACCACCGGACAGGGCAGCCAGCCCCAGCATTTT	CASTTGQGSQPQHF
TRBD1	TRBV30	TRBJ1-2	13	many	TGTGCCAGGAGGGACAGGGGGCTCGATGGCTACACCTTC	CARRDRGLDGYTF
.	TRBV20-1	TRBJ2-4	12	.	TGCAGTGCTAGACCCGGGAGTGACATTCAGTACTTC	CSARPGSDIQYF
TRBD2	TRBV6-5	TRBJ2-5	14	many	TGTGCCAGCAGACTAGCGGGAGGTGGAGAGACCCAGTACTTC	CASRLAGGGETQYF
TRBD1	TRBV28	TRBJ2-1	16	.	TGTGCCAGCAGTTTATTAACAGGGGTCGGGGTGAATGAGCAGTTCTTC	CASSLLTGVGVNEQFF
.	TRBV5-1	TRBJ2-7	15	few	TGCGCCAGCAGCGTCCAGGGTGGCTCTTCCTACGAGCAGTACTTC	CASSVQGGSSYEQYF
TRBD2	TRBV27	TRBJ2-2	18	.	TGTGCCAGCAGTTTATCTGACCCAGCGGGAGTAGGGACCGGGGAGCTGTTTTTT	CASSLSDPAGVGTGELFF
.	TRBV6-2/TRBV6-3	TRBJ2-1	16	many	TGTGCCAGCAGTTACTCTTGGGGGACTCGCTACAATGAGCAGTTCTTC	CASSYSWGTRYNEQFF
.	TRBV3-1	TRBJ1-1	15	many	TGTGCCAGCAGCCAAGTTGGTACTATGAACACTGAAGCTTTCTTT	CASSQVGTMNTEAFF
TRBD2	TRBV5-1	TRBJ2-1	13	many	TGCGCCAGCAGCTGGGGGGGAGACAATGAGCAGTTCTTC	CASSWGGDNEQFF
.	TRBV15	TRBJ1-5	17	.	TGTGCCACCAGCAGAGTGTGGCTTACTATAAGCAATCAGCCCCAGCATTTT	CATSRVWLTISNQPQHF
.	TRBV18	TRBJ2-2	15	.	TGTGCCAGCTCACCGCCCCGGACAGACACCGGGGAGCTGTTTTTT	CASSPPRTDTGELFF
.	TRBV18	TRBJ2-3	12	.	TGTGCCAGCTCACCACCCCCAGATACGCAGTATTTT	CASSPPPDTQYF
.	TRBV30	TRBJ2-3	14	few	TGTGCCTGGAGTGTACCAGGGGGCACAGATACGCAGTATTTT	CAWSVPGGTDTQYF
TRBD2	TRBV11-2	TRBJ2-3	15	many	TGTGCCAGCAGCTTCCTAGCGGGGAACACAGATACGCAGTATTTT	CASSFLAGNTDTQYF
TRBD1	TRBV7-9	TRBJ2-3	16	.	TGTGCCAGCAGCTTAGGCGGTCAGGGGGCCCCAGATACGCAGTATTTT	CASSLGGQGAPDTQYF
.	TRBV19	TRBJ1-2	14	few	TGTGCCAGTAGGCGTGGCGGGGGCGACTATGGCTACACCTTC	CASRRGGGDYGYTF
TRBD2	TRBV20-1	TRBJ2-7	12	many	TGCAGTGCTAGAGAGCGGGAGTACGAGCAGTACTTC	CSAREREYEQYF
.	TRBV24-1	TRBJ1-2	11	many	TGTGCCATCAGCCCGGGCTATGGCTACACCTTC	CAISPGYGYTF
TRBD1	TRBV11-2	TRBJ2-2	17	.	TGTGCCAGCAGCTTAACGGGAGGGACAGGGGCAACCGGGGAGCTGTTTTTT	CASSLTGGTGATGELFF
.	TRBV3-1	TRBJ2-7	13	few	TGTGCCAGCAGCCTACTGGACCCGTACGAGCAGTACTTC	CASSLLDPYEQYF
.	TRBV2	TRBJ1-2	12	many	TGTGCCAGCAGTCTCCGACGGAATGGCTACACCTTC	CASSLRRNGYTF
TRBD2	TRBV7-2	TRBJ2-3	15	many	TGTGCCAGCAGCAGTTCTAGCGGGAGGTCAGATACGCAGTATTTT	CASSSSSGRSDTQYF
.	TRBV28	TRBJ1-5	13	many	TGTGCCAGCAGGCCCCCAGGGACTCAGCCCCAGCATTTT	CASRPPGTQPQHF
TRBD1	TRBV4-1	TRBJ2-1	16	.	TGCGCCAGCAGCCCCTCACCGGGACAGGATTACAATGAGCAGTTCTTC	CASSPSPGQDYNEQFF